Listed below are T cell receptor beta chains from one sample, sequenced in a study of T cells in Graves' hyperthyroidism and ophthalmopathy. TCRdb re-called the multiplex PCR reads through MiXCR, storing one row per CDR3 protein. The table includes fewer than 200,000 distinct CDR3 sequences, around 8.9% detected once. The sequencing sample was made of blood. These receptors all come from a woman under 30 with Graves' hyperthyroidism that later progressed to Graves' ophthalmopathy. Each CDR3 is given with its conserved first and last residue. Fields, in order: clone size, D gene, J gene, V gene, CDR3 protein, CDR3 DNA. A D gene is named only where the DNA matches it firmly. Some rows have no size entry. The others give once, few or many, or a class for an expanded clone.

many,-,TRBJ2-2,TRBV6-6,CASSYSQGNTGELFF,TGTGCCAGCAGTTACTCGCAGGGCAACACCGGGGAGCTGTTTTTT
many,TRBD1,TRBJ2-1,TRBV24-1,CATSDSGTAYNEQFF,TGTGCCACCAGTGACTCCGGGACAGCCTACAATGAGCAGTTCTTC
many,-,TRBJ1-1,TRBV30,CAWIGGRPEAFF,TGTGCCTGGATAGGTGGGAGGCCTGAAGCTTTCTTT
few,-,TRBJ2-3,TRBV5-5,CASSLGRVLADTQYF,TGTGCCAGCAGCTTGGGTAGGGTTTTGGCAGATACGCAGTATTTT
few,TRBD1,TRBJ1-4,TRBV4-1,CASSQDPGTGAEKLFF,TGCGCCAGCAGCCAAGACCCCGGGACAGGGGCTGAAAAACTGTTTTTT
many,TRBD2,TRBJ2-5,TRBV19,CASSPELAEETQYF,TGTGCCAGTAGCCCCGAACTAGCGGAAGAGACCCAGTACTTC
many,-,TRBJ1-5,TRBV12-3/TRBV12-4,CASSLWGVHQPQHF,TGTGCCAGCAGTTTATGGGGGGTTCATCAGCCCCAGCATTTT
few,-,TRBJ2-2,TRBV6-2/TRBV6-3,CASRAGTGELFF,TGTGCCAGCCGAGCCGGCACCGGGGAGCTGTTTTTT
many,-,TRBJ2-3,TRBV11-2,CASSLVVLGVDTQYF,TGTGCCAGCAGCTTAGTTGTTCTGGGCGTGGATACGCAGTATTTT
many,-,TRBJ1-1,TRBV7-8,CASSQGRRFNTEAFF,TGTGCCAGTAGTCAGGGAAGAAGGTTTAACACTGAAGCTTTCTTT
many,-,TRBJ2-1,TRBV18,CASSPPTGDNEQFF,TGTGCCAGCTCACCACCGACGGGAGACAATGAGCAGTTCTTC
many,-,TRBJ1-4,TRBV2,CARTDRPLQLGNEKLFF,TGTGCCAGGACGGACAGACCCCTTCAACTGGGTAATGAAAAACTGTTTTTT
few,-,TRBJ1-2,TRBV30,CAWSALKGGDYGYTF,TGTGCCTGGAGCGCACTCAAGGGGGGAGACTATGGCTACACCTTC
many,-,TRBJ2-5,TRBV7-7,CASSPDRVRETQYF,TGTGCTAGCAGCCCCGACCGGGTCCGGGAGACCCAGTACTTC
many,-,TRBJ2-2,TRBV30,CAWSIGLSNTGELFF,TGTGCCTGGAGTATCGGACTTTCAAACACCGGGGAGCTGTTTTTT
many,-,TRBJ2-1,TRBV7-3,CASSPRGGAGFNEQFF,TGTGCCAGCAGCCCAAGGGGGGGGGCCGGGTTCAATGAGCAGTTCTTC
-,-,TRBJ1-5,TRBV6-1,CASSVRGGQPQHF,TGTGCCAGCAGTGTAAGGGGTGGGCAGCCCCAGCATTTT
many,TRBD1,TRBJ1-4,TRBV28,CASSPRTGANEKLFF,TGTGCCAGCAGTCCCCGGACAGGGGCTAATGAAAAACTGTTTTTT
few,-,TRBJ2-2,TRBV28,CASSLIEASTGELFF,TGTGCCAGCAGTTTAATAGAAGCGAGCACCGGGGAGCTGTTTTTT
many,-,TRBJ2-3,TRBV6-4,CASSAGTSTDTQYF,TGTGCCAGCAGTGCCGGGACTAGCACAGATACGCAGTATTTT
many,-,TRBJ2-5,TRBV4-2,CASSQERGGEETQYF,TGTGCCAGCAGCCAAGAACGGGGCGGGGAAGAGACCCAGTACTTC
many,-,TRBJ2-7,TRBV10-3,CAISESGQGSYEQYF,TGTGCCATCAGTGAGTCGGGCCAGGGGTCCTACGAGCAGTACTTC
-,-,TRBJ1-4,TRBV9,CASSVGRNNEKLFF,TGTGCCAGCAGCGTGGGACGGAATAATGAAAAACTGTTTTTT
-,-,TRBJ2-7,TRBV28,CASSLTRSFREQYF,TGTGCCAGCAGTTTGACTAGGTCTTTTCGTGAGCAGTACTTC
many,TRBD1,TRBJ1-6,TRBV11-2,CASSPGGQGSSYNSPLHF,TGTGCCAGCAGCCCAGGGGGACAGGGGAGCTCCTATAATTCACCCCTCCACTTT
few,-,TRBJ2-1,TRBV7-9,CASSFRINEQFF,TGTGCCAGCAGCTTTCGAATCAATGAGCAGTTCTTC
many,-,TRBJ2-3,TRBV13,CASTFITDTQYF,TGTGCCAGCACCTTCATCACAGATACGCAGTATTTT
many,TRBD2,TRBJ2-1,TRBV10-3,CAINPGLAHEQFF,TGTGCCATCAACCCGGGACTAGCGCATGAGCAGTTCTTC
many,-,TRBJ1-5,TRBV18,CASSPTRVGFGQPQHF,TGTGCCAGCTCACCTACCAGGGTGGGGTTTGGTCAGCCCCAGCATTTT
many,TRBD2,TRBJ2-5,TRBV7-2,CASSLAHLAGGAQYF,TGTGCCAGCAGCTTAGCGCACCTAGCGGGAGGGGCCCAGTACTTC
many,-,TRBJ2-7,TRBV20-1,CSARGGRASAYEQYF,TGCAGTGCTAGAGGGGGCAGGGCCTCAGCCTACGAGCAGTACTTC
many,TRBD1,TRBJ2-1,TRBV7-2,CASSADRSNNEQFF,TGTGCCAGCAGCGCGGACAGGTCGAACAATGAGCAGTTCTTC
-,-,TRBJ2-2,TRBV9,CASSEGGPSGELFF,TGTGCCAGCAGCGAAGGGGGGCCCTCCGGGGAGCTGTTTTTT
-,TRBD2,TRBJ2-3,TRBV10-2,CASTGLAVDFTDTQYF,TGCGCCAGTACGGGCCTAGCGGTGGACTTCACAGATACGCAGTATTTT
many,-,TRBJ1-3,TRBV28,CASSFSLRFAGNTIYF,TGTGCCAGCAGTTTTTCCCTAAGGTTCGCCGGAAACACCATATATTTT
once,TRBD2,TRBJ2-3,TRBV20-1,CSARDARLAGGPGTDTQYF,TGCAGTGCTAGAGATGCGCGACTAGCGGGGGGGCCGGGCACAGATACGCAGTATTTT
few,-,TRBJ2-7,TRBV7-2,CASSPSSGSYEQYF,TGTGCCAGCAGTCCTTCCTCTGGCTCCTACGAGCAGTACTTC
many,TRBD2,TRBJ2-1,TRBV20-1,CSVLTSGSTYNEQFF,TGCAGCGTACTTACTAGCGGGAGTACCTACAATGAGCAGTTCTTC
-,-,TRBJ2-7,TRBV19,CATAGTSLNEQYF,TGTGCCACCGCCGGGACAAGCCTGAACGAGCAGTACTTC
many,TRBD1,TRBJ2-5,TRBV4-2,CASSQDRGTGRETQYF,TGTGCCAGCAGCCAAGATAGAGGGACAGGGCGGGAGACCCAGTACTTC
many,TRBD1,TRBJ2-3,TRBV10-3,CAISGPGTGSGDTQYF,TGTGCCATCAGCGGGCCCGGGACAGGGTCCGGAGATACGCAGTATTTT
few,-,TRBJ1-4,TRBV13,CASSLSRGGLSEKLFF,TGTGCCAGCAGCTTAAGTCGGGGGGGGCTCAGTGAAAAACTGTTTTTT
many,-,TRBJ1-1,TRBV10-3,CAISEMNTEAFF,TGTGCCATCAGTGAGATGAACACTGAAGCTTTCTTT
many,-,TRBJ1-5,TRBV19,CASSIDTGYNQPQHF,TGTGCCAGTAGTATAGATACAGGGTACAATCAGCCCCAGCATTTT
few,-,TRBJ1-5,TRBV19,CASSIVGRGDQPQHF,TGTGCCAGTAGTATTGTCGGCAGGGGCGATCAGCCCCAGCATTTT
-,-,TRBJ2-1,TRBV4-1,CASSQDLTGGTSYNEQFF,TGCGCCAGCAGCCAAGATTTAACGGGCGGGACCTCCTACAATGAGCAGTTCTTC
many,TRBD2,TRBJ2-1,TRBV20-1,CSAILAGGRNEQFF,TGCAGTGCTATCCTAGCGGGGGGGCGGAATGAGCAGTTCTTC
many,-,TRBJ2-7,TRBV5-1,CASSLGSSVSYEQYF,TGCGCCAGCAGCTTGGGGTCTAGCGTGAGCTACGAGCAGTACTTC
few,-,TRBJ1-2,TRBV20-1,CSASVGTDYGYTF,TGCAGTGCAAGCGTAGGGACGGACTATGGCTACACCTTC
many,-,TRBJ2-1,TRBV6-2/TRBV6-3,CASSLFYDNEQFF,TGTGCCAGCAGCCTTTTCTATGACAATGAGCAGTTCTTC
many,-,TRBJ1-2,TRBV12-3/TRBV12-4,CASTLGYYGYTF,TGTGCCAGCACCCTTGGTTACTATGGCTACACCTTC
many,-,TRBJ2-7,TRBV6-1,CASRSRLANRVYEQYF,TGTGCCAGCAGGAGTCGATTAGCTAATAGGGTCTACGAGCAGTACTTC
-,TRBD1,TRBJ1-4,TRBV7-9,CASSKDRVGEKLFF,TGTGCCAGCAGCAAGGACAGGGTGGGTGAAAAACTGTTTTTT
many,TRBD1,TRBJ2-4,TRBV6-1,CASSNYRGSKNIQYF,TGTGCCAGCAGTAATTACAGGGGGAGCAAAAACATTCAGTACTTC
many,-,TRBJ1-3,TRBV7-8,CASLLTSFSGNTIYF,TGTGCCAGCCTATTAACGAGCTTCTCTGGAAACACCATATATTTT
-,-,TRBJ2-7,TRBV5-4,CASSLVGEGYEQYF,TGTGCCAGCAGCTTGGTTGGAGAAGGCTACGAGCAGTACTTC
many,-,TRBJ1-2,TRBV27,CASRPTGRTYGYTF,TGTGCCAGCAGACCTACAGGTCGAACCTATGGCTACACCTTC
-,TRBD2,TRBJ2-3,TRBV19,CASSIAGLAGVWGTDTQYF,TGTGCCAGTAGTATAGCCGGACTAGCGGGAGTCTGGGGCACAGATACGCAGTATTTT
many,TRBD2,TRBJ2-7,TRBV20-1,CSASDGTKYEQYF,TGCAGTGCTAGCGACGGGACTAAATACGAGCAGTACTTC